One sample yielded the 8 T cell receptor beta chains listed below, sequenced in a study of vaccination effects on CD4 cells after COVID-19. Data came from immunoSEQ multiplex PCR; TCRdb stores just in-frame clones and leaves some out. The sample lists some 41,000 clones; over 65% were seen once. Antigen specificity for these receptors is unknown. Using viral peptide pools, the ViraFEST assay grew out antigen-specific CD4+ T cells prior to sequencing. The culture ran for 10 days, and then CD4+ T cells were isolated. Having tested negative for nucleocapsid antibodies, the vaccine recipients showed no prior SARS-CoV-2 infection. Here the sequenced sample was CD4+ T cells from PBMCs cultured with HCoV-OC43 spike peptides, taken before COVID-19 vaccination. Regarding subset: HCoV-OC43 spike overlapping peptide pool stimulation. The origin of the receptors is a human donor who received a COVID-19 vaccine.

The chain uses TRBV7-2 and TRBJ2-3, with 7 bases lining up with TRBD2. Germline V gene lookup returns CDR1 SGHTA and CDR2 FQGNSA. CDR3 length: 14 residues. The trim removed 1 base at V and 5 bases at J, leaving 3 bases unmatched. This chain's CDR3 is CASSLGLAVDTQYF. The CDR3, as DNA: TGTGCCAGCAGCTTAGGACTAGCTGTAGATACGCAGTATTTT.

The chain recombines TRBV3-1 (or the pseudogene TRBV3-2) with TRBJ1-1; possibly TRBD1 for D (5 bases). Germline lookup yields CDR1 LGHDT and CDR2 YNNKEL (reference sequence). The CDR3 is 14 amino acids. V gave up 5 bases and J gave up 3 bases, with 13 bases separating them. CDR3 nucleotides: TGTGCCAGCAGCTTCAGGGAAGGGGACACTGAAGCTTTCTTT. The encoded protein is CASSFREGDTEAFF.

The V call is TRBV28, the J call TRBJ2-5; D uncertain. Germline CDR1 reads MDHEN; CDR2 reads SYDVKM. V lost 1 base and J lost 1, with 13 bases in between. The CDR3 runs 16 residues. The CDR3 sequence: CASSLLGWSGQETQYF. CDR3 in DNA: TGTGCCAGCAGTTTATTAGGGTGGTCGGGCCAAGAGACCCAGTACTTC.

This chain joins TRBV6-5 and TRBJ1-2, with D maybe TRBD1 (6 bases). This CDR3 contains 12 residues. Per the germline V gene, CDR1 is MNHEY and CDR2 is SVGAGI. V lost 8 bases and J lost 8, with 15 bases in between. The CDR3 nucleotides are TGTGCCAGCTCACAGGGTCGTGGGGGCTACACCTTC. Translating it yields CASSQGRGGYTF.

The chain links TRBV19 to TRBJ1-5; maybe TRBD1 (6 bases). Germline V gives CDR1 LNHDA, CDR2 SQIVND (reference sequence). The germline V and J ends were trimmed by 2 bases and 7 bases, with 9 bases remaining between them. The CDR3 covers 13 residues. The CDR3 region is CASSIQGIQPQHF. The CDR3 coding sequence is TGTGCCAGTAGTATACAGGGGATCCAGCCCCAGCATTTT.

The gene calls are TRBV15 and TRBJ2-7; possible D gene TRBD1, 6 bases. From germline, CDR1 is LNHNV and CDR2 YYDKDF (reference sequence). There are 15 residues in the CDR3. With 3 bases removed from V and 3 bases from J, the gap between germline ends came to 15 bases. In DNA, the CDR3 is TGTGCCACCAGCAGGGAAACTCACAGGGACTACGAGCAGTACTTC. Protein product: CATSRETHRDYEQYF.

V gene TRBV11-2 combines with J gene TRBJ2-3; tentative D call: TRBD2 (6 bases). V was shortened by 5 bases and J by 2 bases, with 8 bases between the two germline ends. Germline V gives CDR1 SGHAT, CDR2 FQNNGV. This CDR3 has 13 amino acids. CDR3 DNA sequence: TGTGCCAGCAGCCCGGGACTCACAGATACGCAGTATTTT. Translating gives CASSPGLTDTQYF.

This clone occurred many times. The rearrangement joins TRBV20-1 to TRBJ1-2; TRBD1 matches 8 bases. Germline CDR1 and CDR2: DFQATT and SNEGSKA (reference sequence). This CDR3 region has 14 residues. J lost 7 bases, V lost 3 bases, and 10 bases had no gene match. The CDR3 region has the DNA TGCAGTGCTAGTCAGGGGGCTGGCCTGGGTGGCTACACCTTC. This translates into CSASQGAGLGGYTF.